Given below is one T cell receptor (beta chain) in context. Its antigen remains unidentified. Base-call qualities are not available, and no considerably larger clone is one nucleotide away. Each sample was amplified in two independent genomic DNA replicates, using approximately 0.5 ug for blood and around 1.5 ug for tumor or normal breast. TCRB sequencing of genomic DNA was carried out with the ImmunoSeq Intro kit according to the manufacturer's instructions. The multiplex PCR ran for 30 to 35 cycles using proprietary primers and spike-in control sequences for absolute quantification. Single-end 150-bp reads were used to sequence an 87-bp fragment spanning the CDR3 plus the flanking V and J genes. Seven samples, each with two replicates, were multiplexed per lane of an Illumina MiSeq using version 3.0 chemistry. The study's processing was this. The vendor's proprietary pipeline handled the raw data processing, merging both replicates into a single result for each sample. Productive rearrangements sharing the V-gene family, CDR3 amino acid sequence and J-gene segment were defined as clonotypes. To compute clonality, the normalized Shannon entropy (Pielou evenness) of TCRB abundances was subtracted from 1. To estimate T cell density, the total number of templates was divided by the input cell count, which was inferred from how much DNA went in. Recon, run with its default parameters, was used to estimate overall repertoire diversity and clonality. A clonotype counted as tumor-enriched if its abundance in tumor exceeded 0.1% and was at least 32-fold higher than its abundance in normal breast. TCRdb obtained this table from immuneACCESS and retained in-frame rearrangements with V and J assigned. These tables miss some clones; where compared with another copy, unresolved V genes account for less than half of the shortfall, and the remainder is unexplained. V and J calls and clone size are as listed in that table; D and trimming were resolved from the DNA. The sample yields about 46,000 clones; around four fifths were counted once. Just under 3.5% of the sample belongs to the ten largest clones.

This sample was taken from a study of early stage breast cancer tumors (dated by TCRdb to 2016 to 2017). About the study as a whole: Of the 15 to 20 invasive breast tumors, roughly 13 were found to be estrogen receptor-positive, progesterone receptor-positive and HER2-negative. About 70% of the 12 ER+/PR+/HER2- tumors were invasive ductal carcinomas, while the other four were invasive lobular carcinomas. On average, each sample got about 9-fold read coverage. The samples as a whole yielded around 2.4 million detected templates, corresponding to roughly 1 million unique clonotypes.

The study profiled bulk TCR beta-chain repertoires in matched peripheral blood, tumor and adjacent normal breast tissue taken from about 15 patients with early-stage breast cancer. Before surgery, about 4.5-11 mL of whole blood was collected into EDTA tubes and then processed within 2 hours. Ficoll-Paque centrifugation in SepMate-50 tubes was used to isolate peripheral blood mononuclear cells. PBMCs were cryopreserved in aliquots of roughly 1.8 to 4 million cells in roughly 90% FBS with about 10% DMSO and kept in liquid nitrogen. The Qiagen AllPrep DNA/RNA Mini kit was used for genomic DNA extraction. The full study reports these points: Enriched TCRB sequences shared across patients were found to be mostly commonly generated sequences that were unlikely to play an important role in the tumor microenvironment. Compared with adjacent normal breast tissue, tumors had roughly 2.5-fold higher T cell density and higher clonality. Greater similarity was observed between blood and normal breast repertoires than between blood and tumor repertoires, and tumor was distinguished from normal in about 90% of the 16 patients when each tissue was compared with blood. Bulk genomic DNA sequencing of unsorted cells missed chain pairing and functional markers such as CD4, CD8 and FOXP3. Because the cohort was small, a breakdown by tumor subtype could not be done.

The germline V gene encodes CDR1 SGHAT and CDR2 FQNNGV. Deletion took 2 bases off V and 0 bases off J, with a span of 11 bases between the germline ends. The CDR3 numbers 15 residues from cysteine through phenylalanine. The CDR3 DNA has 45 bases and is translated from base 1. This clonotype was sampled from a person in their 40s with breast cancer. This sequence uses TRBV11-2 and TRBJ2-7, with a weak D call of TRBD1 (6 bases match). The sample was blood. This receptor has the CDR3 CASSLLTGYSYEQYF. The DNA sequence follows: TGTGCCAGCAGCTTACTGACAGGCTACTCCTACGAGCAGTACTTC.